These 15 T cell receptor beta chains originate from one sample sequenced in a study of cytomegalovirus exposure and HLA in healthy donors. The study ran its PCR with 60 Vbeta and 13 Jbeta primers. TCRdb's table, derived via immunoSEQ multiplex PCR, lists solely in-frame clones and lacks some. The sample lists fewer than 200,000 clones; around 80% were seen once. The material sequenced was PBMCs. Every receptor here comes from a woman aged 18-35 years in good health and CMV-seronegative.

The chain's CDR3 is CASGPGQGITEAFF. The CDR3 nucleotides are TGTGCCAGCGGACCGGGACAGGGGATTACTGAAGCTTTCTTT. The gene calls are TRBV27 and TRBJ1-1, with 10 bases identical to TRBD1. V lost 8 bases, J lost 5 bases, and 8 bases stayed unmatched. The length of the CDR3 is 14 residues. Germline assignment: CDR1 MNHEY and CDR2 SMNVEV (reference sequence).

This chain uses TRBV7-9 with TRBJ2-2; possible D gene TRBD2, 6 bases. This CDR3 comprises 14 residues. Trimming shortened V by 10 bases and J by 7 bases, and 19 bases separated the two germline ends. Germline V gene data show CDR1 as SEHNR and CDR2 as FQNEAQ (reference sequence). The CDR3 reads CAIGTSSSIGELFF. The DNA of the CDR3 is TGTGCCATTGGGACTTCCAGTTCGATCGGGGAGCTGTTTTTT.

The gene calls are TRBV27 and TRBJ2-3, with 11 positions matching TRBD2. V trimming: 6 bases; J trimming: 1 base; junction bases outside the gene matches: 0. Germline CDR1 is MNHEY and CDR2 is SMNVEV (reference sequence). This CDR3 spans 14 amino acids. The CDR3 spells CASRLAGGTDTQYF. The CDR3 coding sequence is TGTGCCAGCAGACTAGCGGGAGGCACAGATACGCAGTATTTT.

This sequence joins TRBV27 and TRBJ2-7, with 9 bases matching TRBD1. The CDR3 totals 16 residues. Germline lookup yields CDR1 MNHEY and CDR2 SMNVEV (reference sequence). V shed 5 bases, J shed 3 bases, and the junction held 11 bases outside the gene matches. CDR3 sequence (DNA): TGTGCCAGCAGTAAGCGACAGGGGGGTGTGTTCTACGAGCAGTACTTC. As protein: CASSKRQGGVFYEQYF.

In the case of this clone: The sample carries other DNA sequences with the same CDR3. This chain uses TRBV19 with TRBJ1-5, with TRBD1 matching 11 bases. The CDR3 sequence is 16 residues long. The V segment lost 3 bases and the J segment 1 base; nucleotides outside the gene matches: 2. Germline CDR1 reads LNHDA; CDR2 reads SQIVND (reference sequence). CDR3 amino acids: CASSIGQGASNQPQHF. The CDR3 bases are TGTGCCAGTAGTATCGGACAGGGGGCGAGCAATCAGCCCCAGCATTTT. Using reference TRBV19 and TRBJ1-5 for the parts outside the CDR3, the full variable domain is DGGITQSPKYLFRKEGQNVTLSCEQNLNHDAMYWYRQDPGQGLRLIYYSQIVNDFQKGDIAEGYSVSREKKESFPLTVTSAQKNPTAFYLCASSIGQGASNQPQHFGDGTRLSIL.

The gene calls are TRBV19 and TRBJ1-2, with no clear D. The germline gives CDR1 LNHDA, CDR2 SQIVND (reference sequence). This CDR3 region has 13 residues. Trimming left V 0 bases short and J 4 bases short, with 6 bases between. The CDR3 coding sequence is TGTGCCAGTAGTATAGATTCCTTCTATGGCTACACCTTC. The encoded protein is CASSIDSFYGYTF.

This chain joins TRBV27 and TRBJ2-7, with D perhaps TRBD1 (5 bases). The V gene's germline CDR1 is MNHEY and CDR2 SMNVEV (reference sequence). Trimming removed 2 bases at V and 3 bases at J, with 8 bases between. The CDR3 is 13 amino acids. In nucleotides, the CDR3 is TGTGCCAGCAGTTTAGGGGCTAGCTACGAGCAGTACTTC. This gives the protein CASSLGASYEQYF.

The chain carries TRBV11-3 and TRBJ2-1; TRBD2 aligns across 12 bases. V trimming: 4 bases; J trimming: 9 bases; junction bases outside the gene matches: 7. CDR3 length: 15 amino acids. From germline, CDR1 is SGHNT and CDR2 YENEEA. The CDR3 DNA reads as TGTGCCAGCAGCTCCGCTAGCGGGAGGGCCGGTGAGCAGTTCTTC. Its protein is CASSSASGRAGEQFF.

As to this clone: Without the conserved terminal phenylalanine or tryptophan, this CDR3 likely stems from a read error. The DNA is omitted, as the CDR3 cannot be located on it reliably, and the CDR3 follows TCRdb's listing. This chain joins TRBV29-1 and TRBJ2-7; the table gives TRBD1 as D, unverified against the DNA. The germline gives CDR1 SQVTM, CDR2 ANQGSEA. The CDR3 is 9 amino acids long, termini counted. The CDR3 sequence is CSGTRDRFA.

V and J are TRBV27 and TRBJ1-1, with 9 bases aligning to TRBD1. CDR1 and CDR2 from the germline V gene are MNHEY and SMNVEV (reference sequence). The CDR3 runs 15 residues. V was pared by 1 base and J by 11 bases, with 11 bases of the junction left unmatched. CDR3 amino acids: CASSLWGRGQGSAFF. The CDR3 nucleotides read TGTGCCAGCAGTTTATGGGGGCGGGGACAGGGAAGTGCTTTCTTT.

J is TRBJ2-3 and V is TRBV9; 10 bases line up with TRBD2. V was pared by 3 bases and J by 4 bases, with 11 bases of the junction left unmatched. Per the germline V gene, CDR1 is SGDLS and CDR2 is YYNGEE. The length of the CDR3 is 17 residues. The CDR3 is CASSDKLAGLASDTQYF. CDR3 nucleotides: TGTGCCAGCAGCGACAAACTAGCGGGATTAGCGTCAGATACGCAGTATTTT. The complete variable domain, with remaining parts taken from reference TRBV9 and TRBJ2-3, reads DSGVTQTPKHLITATGQRVTLRCSPRSGDLSVYWYQQSLDQGLQFLIQYYNGEERAKGNILERFSAQQFPDLHSELNLSSLELGDSALYFCASSDKLAGLASDTQYFGPGTRLTVL.

This clone was seen a single time. This sequence joins TRBV7-2 and TRBJ2-5; possibly TRBD2 for D (5 bases). The germline V gene has CDR1 SGHTA and CDR2 FQGNSA. Deletions cut 5 bases from V and 4 bases from J, with 11 bases between. CDR3 size: 13 residues. This chain's CDR3 is CASSPSIPETQYF. In DNA form, the CDR3 reads TGTGCCAGCAGCCCTAGCATACCAGAGACCCAGTACTTC.

The rearrangement uses TRBV11-3 and TRBJ1-4; 8 bases are a match to TRBD1. V gave up 5 bases and J gave up 7 bases; unmatched junction bases: 9. This CDR3 comprises 15 residues. Germline lookup yields CDR1 SGHNT and CDR2 YENEEA. This CDR3 reads CASSTDRDQSEKLFF. CDR3 bases: TGTGCCAGCAGCACGGACAGGGATCAATCTGAAAAACTGTTTTTT. The whole variable domain, remainder taken from reference TRBV11-3 and TRBJ1-4, is EAGVVQSPRYKIIEKKQPVAFWCNPISGHNTLYWYLQNLGQGPELLIRYENEEAVDDSQLPKDRFSAERLKGVDSTLKIQPAELGDSAVYLCASSTDRDQSEKLFFGSGTQLSVL.

The J gene is TRBJ1-5, the V gene TRBV6-5; weak D call: TRBD1 (5 bases). CDR1 and CDR2 from the germline V gene are MNHEY and SVGAGI. V was clipped by 5 bases and J by 7 bases, with 15 bases between them. The CDR3 contains 14 residues. Here the CDR3 reads CASSTAGRAQPQHF. Here the CDR3 DNA reads TGTGCCAGCAGTACCGCCGGCAGGGCACAGCCCCAGCATTTT.

This clone was seen only once. V usage is TRBV28 and J usage is TRBJ1-4; the match to TRBD1 covers 8 bases. This CDR3 has 17 amino acids. The germline CDR1 and CDR2 sequences are MDHEN and SYDVKM. J gave up 8 bases and V 6 bases, and 17 bases lay outside the gene matches. The CDR3 loop is CASSPIVRTGFKEKLFF. The CDR3 DNA sequence: TGTGCCAGCAGCCCCATAGTCAGGACAGGGTTTAAGGAAAAACTGTTTTTT.